The 20 T cell receptor beta chains listed next were all sequenced from one sample in a study of identical twins. TCRdb analysed the 5' RACE reads with MiXCR anew, one entry per CDR3 protein. The sample records 240,000 or so distinct CDR3 sequences, 10% to 13% being singletons. The material sequenced was memory T cells sorted from blood. The source of these receptors is a man in his forties or fifties in good health.

This clonotype came up a few times. V and J are TRBV5-1 and TRBJ1-4; D unclear. CDR3 length equals 14 residues. Germline V gene lookup returns CDR1 SGHRS and CDR2 YFSETQ. V lost 0 bases to trimming and J lost 7 bases, with 10 bases between them. The CDR3 protein is CASSLEGIGEKLFF. CDR3 DNA sequence: TGCGCCAGCAGCTTGGAAGGGATCGGTGAAAAACTGTTTTTT.

The table lists this clonotype with many counts. The chain couples TRBV27 to TRBJ1-2, with D maybe TRBD1 (5 bases). The CDR3 loop spans 15 amino acids. Germline assignment: CDR1 MNHEY and CDR2 SMNVEV (reference sequence). Trimming removed 5 bases from V and 4 bases from J, with 17 bases in between. CDR3: CASSPTGTPTYGYTF. DNA of the CDR3: TGTGCCAGCAGTCCTACCGGGACCCCAACCTATGGCTACACCTTC.

This chain connects TRBV27 to TRBJ2-7; 8 nucleotides match TRBD1. The CDR3 loop spans 12 amino acids. The V gene's germline CDR1 is MNHEY and CDR2 SMNVEV (reference sequence). The chain's CDR3 is CATWDRPYEQYF. CDR3 bases: TGTGCTACCTGGGACAGGCCCTACGAGCAGTACTTC.

CDR3 coding DNA: TGTGCCTGGGGGACCGGCCCTAATCAGCCCCAGCATTTT. It is translated as CAWGTGPNQPQHF. V usage is TRBV30 and J usage is TRBJ1-5, with D perhaps TRBD1 (5 bases). The CDR3 is 13 amino acids. CDR1 GTSNPN and CDR2 SVGIG come from the germline V gene (reference sequence). Between the trimmed V and J ends, which lost 5 bases and 4 bases, there was a span of 12 bases.

In this sample, this clonotype turned up a few times. This chain joins TRBV2 and TRBJ2-3; D could derive from TRBD1 or TRBD2 (5 bases each). V lost 6 bases to trimming and J lost 6 bases, with 16 bases between them. This CDR3 contains 14 residues. Looked up from germline, CDR1 is SNHLY and CDR2 is FYNNEI. This chain's CDR3 is CASRSGRMQDTQYF. CDR3 coding DNA: TGTGCCAGCAGGTCGGGACGGATGCAGGATACGCAGTATTTT.

This clonotype was counted at least ten times. The chain is built from TRBV28 and TRBJ1-5; D possibly corresponds to TRBD1 (6 bases). The CDR3 is 13 amino acids. Germline loops: CDR1 MDHEN, CDR2 SYDVKM. V lost 3 bases to trimming and J lost 4 bases, with 7 bases between them. The CDR3 DNA reads as TGTGCCAGCAGTTTGACAGGAAATCAGCCCCAGCATTTT. It translates to CASSLTGNQPQHF.

This clonotype came up many times. V and J are TRBV29-1 and TRBJ1-5; D is uncertain. The V gene lost 6 bases and the J gene lost 1 base, with 10 bases spanning the gap. This CDR3 spans 13 amino acids. Germline-derived CDR1 and CDR2 are SQVTM and ANQGSEA. The CDR3 DNA is TGCAGCGTCGGAGACACGAGCAATCAGCCCCAGCATTTT. Translating it yields CSVGDTSNQPQHF.

This clonotype has only a few counts. The J gene is TRBJ2-7, the V gene TRBV4-1, with D possibly TRBD2 on 5 matching bases. CDR3 length: 17 residues. The germline V and J ends were trimmed by 0 bases and 0 bases, with 15 bases remaining between them. CDR1 and CDR2 (germline): MGHRA, YSYEKL. CDR3 DNA sequence: TGCGCCAGCAGCCAAGATGCCCCCGGGAAGGGCTCCTACGAGCAGTACTTC. Translated: CASSQDAPGKGSYEQYF.

This clonotype has only a few counts. This chain links TRBV12-3 or TRBV12-4 with TRBJ2-7; tentative D call: TRBD1 (6 bases). V gave up 5 bases and J gave up 5 bases, with 16 bases separating them. CDR3 length: 14 amino acids. This CDR3 is CASSLTTGNNEQYF. The CDR3 bases are TGTGCCAGCAGTCTTACTACAGGGAACAACGAGCAGTACTTC.

The rearrangement links TRBV28 to TRBJ2-4; D possibly corresponds to TRBD1 (5 bases). The germline gives CDR1 MDHEN, CDR2 SYDVKM. Trimming cost V 7 bases and J 3 bases, with 10 bases left between them. The CDR3 length is 13 residues. The chain's CDR3 is CASNPTGKNIQYF. CDR3 coding DNA: TGTGCCAGCAATCCTACAGGCAAAAACATTCAGTACTTC.

The chain's CDR3 is CASRREGFMDNSPLHF. In nucleotides, the CDR3 is TGTGCCAGCAGACGAGAGGGGTTTATGGATAATTCACCCCTCCACTTT. The V gene is TRBV6-4, the J gene TRBJ1-6, with TRBD1 as a possible D gene (5 bases). This CDR3 region has 16 residues. The germline CDR1 and CDR2 sequences are MRHNA and SNTAGT. V lost 6 bases to trimming and J lost 5 bases, with 17 bases between them.

This clonotype was seen only a few times. The J gene is TRBJ2-1, the V gene TRBV7-2; D call uncertain. Trimming pared 1 base from V and 2 bases from J, leaving 9 bases between. CDR3 size: 15 residues. Germline V CDR1 and CDR2: SGHTA, FQGNSA. CDR3 bases: TGTGCCAGCAGCTTAGTTGGGGATGCCTACAATGAGCAGTTCTTC. Amino acids: CASSLVGDAYNEQFF.

This clonotype was picked up a small number of times. The chain recombines TRBV12-3 or TRBV12-4 with TRBJ2-1; no definite D call. Trimming left V 6 bases short and J 8 bases short, with 11 bases between. This CDR3 spans 12 amino acids. The CDR3 loop is CASSQQRHEQFF. In DNA, the CDR3 is TGTGCCAGCAGCCAACAGCGTCATGAGCAGTTCTTC.

The chain carries TRBV4-3 and TRBJ2-2; 8 bases are shared with TRBD1. CDR1 and CDR2 from the germline V gene are LGHNA and YSLEER. V lost 1 base to trimming and J lost 6 bases; unmatched junction nucleotides: 10. The CDR3 is 17 residues long. The CDR3 DNA follows: TGCGCCAGCAGCCAAGTGGCGAACGCCAGGGGGCCCGGGGAGCTGTTTTTT. Amino acid sequence: CASSQVANARGPGELFF.

This clonotype was counted only a few times. J is TRBJ2-7 and V is TRBV4-3, with 7 positions matching TRBD2. CDR1 is LGHNA and CDR2 is YSLEER in the germline V gene. This CDR3 contains 15 residues. V gave up 0 bases and J gave up 4 bases; unmatched junction bases: 6. The CDR3 loop reads CASSQELGGMYEQYF. In DNA form, the CDR3 reads TGCGCCAGCAGCCAAGAACTCGGGGGGATGTACGAGCAGTACTTC.

This clonotype was detected a few times. The gene calls are TRBV28 and TRBJ2-7; D assignment may be TRBD1 or TRBD2 (5 bases each). Germline assignment: CDR1 MDHEN and CDR2 SYDVKM. The length of the CDR3 is 13 residues. The ends were cut back, 7 bases at V and 7 bases at J, with 17 bases in the middle. CDR3 loop: CASTRDGLVEQYF. CDR3 in DNA: TGTGCCAGCACCCGGGACGGGTTGGTTGAGCAGTACTTC.

This clonotype was seen at least ten times. The rearrangement uses TRBV27 and TRBJ1-3; tentatively, D is TRBD1 (5 bases). This CDR3 contains 16 residues. Trimming pared 3 bases from V and 4 bases from J, leaving 16 bases between. CDR1 and CDR2 from the germline V gene are MNHEY and SMNVEV (reference sequence). The CDR3 is CASSFHRGHQGNTIYF. Here the CDR3 DNA reads TGTGCCAGCAGTTTCCATCGGGGCCATCAGGGAAACACCATATATTTT.

The chain carries TRBV14 and TRBJ2-7; unclear D gene. The germline V and J ends were trimmed by 0 bases and 5 bases, with 8 bases remaining between them. The CDR3 sequence is 13 residues long. Germline CDR1 reads SGHDN; CDR2 reads FVKESK. The CDR3 coding sequence is TGTGCCAGCAGCCAAGATCGGACGAACGAGCAGTACTTC. Amino acid sequence: CASSQDRTNEQYF.

This clonotype has a handful of counts. The chain links TRBV5-1 to TRBJ2-5; 7 positions agree with TRBD2. The CDR3 sequence is 14 residues long. Germline V gene sequence: CDR1 SGHRS, CDR2 YFSETQ. Germline trimming cut 2 bases from V and 6 bases from J; bases unmatched to any gene: 7. CDR3 sequence reads: CASSFGGFQQTQYF. The CDR3 region has the DNA TGCGCCAGCAGCTTCGGGGGGTTCCAGCAGACCCAGTACTTC.

This clonotype was seen a handful of times. This chain uses TRBV6-2 or TRBV6-3 with TRBJ1-2; tentatively, D is TRBD1 (6 bases). V was cut by 6 bases and J by 7 bases, with 18 bases left in between. Per the germline V gene, CDR1 is MNHEY and CDR2 is SVGEGT. This CDR3 is 14 amino acids long. CDR3 DNA: TGTGCCAGCAGAGAAAATACAGGGTTGTCTGGCTACACCTTC. Encoded protein: CASRENTGLSGYTF.